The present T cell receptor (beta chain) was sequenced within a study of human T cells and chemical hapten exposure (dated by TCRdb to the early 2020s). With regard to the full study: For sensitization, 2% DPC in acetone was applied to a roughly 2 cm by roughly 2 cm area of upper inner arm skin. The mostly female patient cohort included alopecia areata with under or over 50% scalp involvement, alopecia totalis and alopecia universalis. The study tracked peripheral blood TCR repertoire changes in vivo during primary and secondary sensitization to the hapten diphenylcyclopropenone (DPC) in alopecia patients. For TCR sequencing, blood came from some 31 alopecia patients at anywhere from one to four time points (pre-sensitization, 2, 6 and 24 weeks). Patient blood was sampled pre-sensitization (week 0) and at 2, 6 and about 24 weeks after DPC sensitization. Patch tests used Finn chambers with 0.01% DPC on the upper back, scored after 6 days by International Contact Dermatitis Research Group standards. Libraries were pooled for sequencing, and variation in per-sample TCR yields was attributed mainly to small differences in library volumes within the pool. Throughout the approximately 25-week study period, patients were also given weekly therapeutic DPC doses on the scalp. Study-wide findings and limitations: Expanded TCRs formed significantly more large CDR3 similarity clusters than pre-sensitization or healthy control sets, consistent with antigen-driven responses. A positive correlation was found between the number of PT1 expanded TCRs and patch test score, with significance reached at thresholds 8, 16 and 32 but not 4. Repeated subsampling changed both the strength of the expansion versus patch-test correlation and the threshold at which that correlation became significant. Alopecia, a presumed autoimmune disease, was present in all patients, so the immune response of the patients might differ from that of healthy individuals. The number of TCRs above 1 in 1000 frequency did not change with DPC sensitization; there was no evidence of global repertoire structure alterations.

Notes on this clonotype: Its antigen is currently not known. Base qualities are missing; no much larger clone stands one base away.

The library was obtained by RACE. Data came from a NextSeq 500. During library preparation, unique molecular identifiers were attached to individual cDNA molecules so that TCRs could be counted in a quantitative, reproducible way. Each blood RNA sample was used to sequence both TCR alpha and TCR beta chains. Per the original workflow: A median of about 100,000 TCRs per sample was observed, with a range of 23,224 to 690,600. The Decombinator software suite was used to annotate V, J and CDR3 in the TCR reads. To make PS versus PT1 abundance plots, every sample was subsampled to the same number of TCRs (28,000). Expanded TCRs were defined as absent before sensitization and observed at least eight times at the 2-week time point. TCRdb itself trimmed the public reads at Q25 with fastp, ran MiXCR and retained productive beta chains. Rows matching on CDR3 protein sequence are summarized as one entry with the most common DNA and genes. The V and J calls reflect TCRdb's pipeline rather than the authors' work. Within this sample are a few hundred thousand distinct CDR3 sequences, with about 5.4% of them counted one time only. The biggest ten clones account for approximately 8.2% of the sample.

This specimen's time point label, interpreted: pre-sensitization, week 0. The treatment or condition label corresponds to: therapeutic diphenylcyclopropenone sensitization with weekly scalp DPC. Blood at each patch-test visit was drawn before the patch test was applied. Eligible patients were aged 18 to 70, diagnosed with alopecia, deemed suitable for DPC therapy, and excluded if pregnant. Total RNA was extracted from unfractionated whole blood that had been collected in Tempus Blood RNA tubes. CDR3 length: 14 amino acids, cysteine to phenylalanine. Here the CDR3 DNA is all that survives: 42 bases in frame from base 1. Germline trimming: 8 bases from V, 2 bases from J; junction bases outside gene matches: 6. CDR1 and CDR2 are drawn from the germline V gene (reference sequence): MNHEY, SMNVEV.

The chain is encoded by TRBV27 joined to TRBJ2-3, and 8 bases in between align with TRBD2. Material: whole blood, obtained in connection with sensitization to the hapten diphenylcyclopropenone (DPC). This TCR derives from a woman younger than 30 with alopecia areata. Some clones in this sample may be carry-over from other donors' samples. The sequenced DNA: TGTGCCAGCCGCCCCGGGGGGGCCACAGATACGCAGTATTTT. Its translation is CASRPGGATDTQYF.